This T cell receptor (beta chain) derives from a study of shared clonotypes between healthy human individuals. Only in-frame clones appear in the TCRdb table, and some are missing; sequencing was by immunoSEQ multiplex PCR. The table shows 1.6 million or so clones, with about 98.5% occurring only once. A word on this clone: The antigen is unknown.

The CDR3 consists of 11 residues. Germline assignment: CDR1 MDHEN and CDR2 SYDVKM. Germline trimming cut 7 bases from V and 8 bases from J; bases unmatched to any gene: 2. Study-level findings and limits: Relative to their counterparts shared across all four donors, non-shared clonotypes exhibited diminished generation probabilities.

This TCR came from a man aged 25-40 years in good health. Sequencing was carried out using naive CD4+ T cells sorted from blood. Subset reported: CD45RA+ positively selected. The chain couples TRBV28 to TRBJ2-4, with TRBD2 matching over 7 bases. The CDR3 protein is CASIGGDIQYF. DNA of the CDR3: TGTGCCAGCATTGGGGGGGACATTCAGTACTTC.